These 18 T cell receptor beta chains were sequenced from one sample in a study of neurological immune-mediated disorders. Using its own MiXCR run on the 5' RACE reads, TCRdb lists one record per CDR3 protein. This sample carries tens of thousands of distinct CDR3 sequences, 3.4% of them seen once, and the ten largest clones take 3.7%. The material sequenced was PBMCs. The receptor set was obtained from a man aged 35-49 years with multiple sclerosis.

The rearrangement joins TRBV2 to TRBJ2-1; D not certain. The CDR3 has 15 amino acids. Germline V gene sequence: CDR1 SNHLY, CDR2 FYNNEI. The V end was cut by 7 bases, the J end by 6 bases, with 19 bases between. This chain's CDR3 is CASTNRNIVFNEQFF. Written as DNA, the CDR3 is TGTGCCAGCACTAACCGCAACATCGTTTTCAATGAGCAGTTCTTC.

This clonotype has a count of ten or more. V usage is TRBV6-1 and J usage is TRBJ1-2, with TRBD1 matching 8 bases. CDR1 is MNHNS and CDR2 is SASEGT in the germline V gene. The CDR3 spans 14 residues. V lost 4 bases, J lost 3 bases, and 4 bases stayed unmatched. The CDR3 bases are TGTGCCAGCAGTGTAACGGGACAGGACTATGGCTACACCTTC. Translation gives CASSVTGQDYGYTF.

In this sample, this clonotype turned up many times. CDR3 DNA: TGCGCCAGCAGCTTGGTACCCACAGATACGCAGTATTTT. Translation gives CASSLVPTDTQYF. The V call is TRBV5-1, the J call TRBJ2-3; D unclear. This CDR3 has 13 amino acids. Per germline, CDR1 SGHRS and CDR2 YFSETQ. V was cut by 0 bases and J by 2 bases, with 4 bases left in between.

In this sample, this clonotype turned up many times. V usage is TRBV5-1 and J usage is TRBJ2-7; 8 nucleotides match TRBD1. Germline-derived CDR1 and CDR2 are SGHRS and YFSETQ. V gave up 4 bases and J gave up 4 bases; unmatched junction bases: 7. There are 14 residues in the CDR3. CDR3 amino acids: CASSAGQDFYEQYF. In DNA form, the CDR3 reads TGCGCCAGCAGCGCGGGACAGGACTTTTACGAGCAGTACTTC.

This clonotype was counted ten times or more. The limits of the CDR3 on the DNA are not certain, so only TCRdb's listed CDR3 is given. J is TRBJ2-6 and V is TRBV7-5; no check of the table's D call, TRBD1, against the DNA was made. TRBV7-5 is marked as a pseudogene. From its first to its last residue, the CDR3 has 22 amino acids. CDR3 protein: CISVSEASPGGTGSSGANVLTF.

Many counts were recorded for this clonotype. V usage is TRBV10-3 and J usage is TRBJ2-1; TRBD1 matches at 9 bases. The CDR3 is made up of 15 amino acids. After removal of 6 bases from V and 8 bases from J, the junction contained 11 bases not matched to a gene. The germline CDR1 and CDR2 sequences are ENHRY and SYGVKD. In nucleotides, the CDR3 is TGTGCCATCAGGACCGGGACAGGGAACGTGGATGAGCAGTTCTTC. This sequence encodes CAIRTGTGNVDEQFF.

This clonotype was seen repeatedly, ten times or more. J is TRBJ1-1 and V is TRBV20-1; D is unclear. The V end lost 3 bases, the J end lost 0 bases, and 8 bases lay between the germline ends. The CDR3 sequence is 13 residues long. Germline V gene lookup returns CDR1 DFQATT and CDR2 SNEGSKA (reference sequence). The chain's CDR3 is CSASDIMNTEAFF. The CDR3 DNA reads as TGCAGTGCTAGTGACATAATGAACACTGAAGCTTTCTTT.

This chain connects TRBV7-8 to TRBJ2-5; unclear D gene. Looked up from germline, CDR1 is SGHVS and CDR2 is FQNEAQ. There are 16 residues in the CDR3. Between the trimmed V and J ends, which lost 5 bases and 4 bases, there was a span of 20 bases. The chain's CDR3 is CASSLSPPGYGETQYF. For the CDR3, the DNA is TGTGCCAGCAGCCTATCGCCCCCTGGGTATGGAGAGACCCAGTACTTC. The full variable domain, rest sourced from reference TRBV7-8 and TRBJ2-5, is GAGVSQSPRYKVAKRGQDVALRCDPISGHVSLFWYQQALGQGPEFLTYFQNEAQLDKSGLPSDRFFAERPEGSVSTLKIQRTQQEDSAVYLCASSLSPPGYGETQYFGPGTRLLVL.

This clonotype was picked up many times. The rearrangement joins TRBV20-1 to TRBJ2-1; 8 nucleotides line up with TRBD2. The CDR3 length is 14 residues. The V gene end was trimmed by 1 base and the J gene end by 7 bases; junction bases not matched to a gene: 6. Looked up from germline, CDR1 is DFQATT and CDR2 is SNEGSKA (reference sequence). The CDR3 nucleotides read TGCAGTGCTAGAGGGGTAGCGGGAATGAATGAGCAGTTCTTC. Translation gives CSARGVAGMNEQFF.

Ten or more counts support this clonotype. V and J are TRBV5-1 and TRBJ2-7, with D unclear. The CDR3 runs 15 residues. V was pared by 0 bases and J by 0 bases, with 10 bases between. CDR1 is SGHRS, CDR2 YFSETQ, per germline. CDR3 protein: CASSLGDTASYEQYF. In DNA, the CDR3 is TGCGCCAGCAGCTTGGGTGATACCGCCTCCTACGAGCAGTACTTC.

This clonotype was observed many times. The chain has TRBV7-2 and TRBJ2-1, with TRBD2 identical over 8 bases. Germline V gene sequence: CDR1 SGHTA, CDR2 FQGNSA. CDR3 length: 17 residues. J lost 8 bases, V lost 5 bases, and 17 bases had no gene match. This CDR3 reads CASSLPPGGGNRHEQFF. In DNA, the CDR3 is TGTGCCAGCAGCCTCCCGCCCGGGGGGGGAAATAGGCATGAGCAGTTCTTC.

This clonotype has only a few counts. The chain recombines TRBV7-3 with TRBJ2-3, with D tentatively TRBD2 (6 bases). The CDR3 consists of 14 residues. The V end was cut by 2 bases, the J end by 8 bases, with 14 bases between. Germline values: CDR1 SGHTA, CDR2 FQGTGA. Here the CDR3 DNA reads TGTGCCAGCAGCTTATCCACGGTCGGGGGTACGCAGTATTTT. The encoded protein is CASSLSTVGGTQYF.

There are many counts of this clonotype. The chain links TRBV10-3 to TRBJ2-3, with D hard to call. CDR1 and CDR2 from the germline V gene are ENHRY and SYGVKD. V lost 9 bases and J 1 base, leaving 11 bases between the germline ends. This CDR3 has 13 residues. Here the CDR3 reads CAMASWGTDTQYF. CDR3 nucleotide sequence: TGTGCCATGGCGAGTTGGGGCACAGATACGCAGTATTTT.

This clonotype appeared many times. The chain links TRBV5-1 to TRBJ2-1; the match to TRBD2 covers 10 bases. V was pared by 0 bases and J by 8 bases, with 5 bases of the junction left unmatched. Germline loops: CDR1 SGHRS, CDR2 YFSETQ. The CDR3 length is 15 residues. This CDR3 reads CASSLVLAGGDEQFF. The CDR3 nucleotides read TGCGCCAGCAGCTTGGTATTAGCGGGGGGCGATGAGCAGTTCTTC.

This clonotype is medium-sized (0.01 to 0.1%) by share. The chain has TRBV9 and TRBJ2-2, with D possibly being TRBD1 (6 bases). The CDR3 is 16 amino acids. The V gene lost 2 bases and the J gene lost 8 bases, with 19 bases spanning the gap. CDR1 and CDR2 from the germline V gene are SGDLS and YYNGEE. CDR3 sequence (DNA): TGTGCCAGCAGCGTGGGGTTGAAACAGGGTACGGGGGAGCTGTTTTTT. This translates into CASSVGLKQGTGELFF.

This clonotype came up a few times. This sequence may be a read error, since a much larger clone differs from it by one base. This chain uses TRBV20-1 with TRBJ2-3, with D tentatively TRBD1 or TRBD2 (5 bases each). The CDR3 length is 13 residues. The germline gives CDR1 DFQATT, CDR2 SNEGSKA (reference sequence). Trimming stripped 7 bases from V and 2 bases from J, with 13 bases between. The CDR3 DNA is TGCAGTGGGCACTGGGACGACACAGATACGCAGTATTTT. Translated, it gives CSGHWDDTDTQYF.

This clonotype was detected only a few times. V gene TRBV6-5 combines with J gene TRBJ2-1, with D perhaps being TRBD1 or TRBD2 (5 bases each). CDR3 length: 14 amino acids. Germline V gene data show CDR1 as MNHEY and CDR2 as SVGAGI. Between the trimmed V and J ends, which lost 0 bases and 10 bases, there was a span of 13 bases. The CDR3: CASSYSRRDREQFF. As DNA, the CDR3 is TGTGCCAGCAGTTACTCTAGACGGGACCGCGAGCAGTTCTTC.

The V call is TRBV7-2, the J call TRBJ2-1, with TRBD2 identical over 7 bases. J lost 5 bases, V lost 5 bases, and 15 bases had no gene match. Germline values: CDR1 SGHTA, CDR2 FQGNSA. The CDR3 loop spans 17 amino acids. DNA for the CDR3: TGTGCCAGCAGCCACGGGGATTCGGGAGGAGCAGACAATGAGCAGTTCTTC. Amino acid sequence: CASSHGDSGGADNEQFF.